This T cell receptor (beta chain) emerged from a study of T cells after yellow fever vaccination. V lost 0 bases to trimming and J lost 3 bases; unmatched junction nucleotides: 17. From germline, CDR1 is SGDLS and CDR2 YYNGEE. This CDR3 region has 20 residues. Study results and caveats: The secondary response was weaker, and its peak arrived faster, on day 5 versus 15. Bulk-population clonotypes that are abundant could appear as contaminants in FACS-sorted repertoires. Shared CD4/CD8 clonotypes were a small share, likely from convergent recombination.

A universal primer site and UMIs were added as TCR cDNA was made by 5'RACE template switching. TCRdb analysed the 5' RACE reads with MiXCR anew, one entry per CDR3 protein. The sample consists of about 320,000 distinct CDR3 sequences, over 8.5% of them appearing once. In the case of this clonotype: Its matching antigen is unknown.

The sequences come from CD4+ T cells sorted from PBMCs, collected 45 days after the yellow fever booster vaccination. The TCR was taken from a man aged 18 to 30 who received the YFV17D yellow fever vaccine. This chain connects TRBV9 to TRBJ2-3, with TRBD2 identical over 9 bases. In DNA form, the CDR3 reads TGTGCCAGCAGCGTAGCTCCGCGGGGGGGCCACAGCAGGGATACAGATACGCAGTATTTT. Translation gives CASSVAPRGGHSRDTDTQYF.